Detailed here is one T cell receptor beta chain. Under the authors' procedure: Amplification of reference gene primers provided the estimated nucleated cell counts. Generated by immunoSEQ multiplex PCR, the TCRdb table keeps only in-frame clones and is missing some. The V and J calls and clone size are taken from that table; D and trimming were inferred from the DNA. The sample shows approximately 300,000 clones, 89% of them seen only once. The germline gives CDR1 LNHDA, CDR2 SQIVND (reference sequence). The CDR3 is 14 amino acids. V was clipped by 5 bases and J by 0 bases, with 10 bases between them. The data derive from a study of blood T cell repertoires in COVID-19. Across the whole study: Acute and convalescent COVID-19 specimens originated in the United States, Italy and Spain. Sources were T cells, B-cell-depleted T cells, or PBMCs; the material itself was cDNA or gDNA.

Sequences were obtained from peripheral blood. J is TRBJ1-2 and V is TRBV19; a weak D match, TRBD1 (6 bases). This TCR came from a woman younger than 45 with COVID-19, enrolled during active disease. The CDR3 bases are TGTGCCAGTAGTGCCCAGGGGACTAACTATGGCTACACCTTC. It codes for CASSAQGTNYGYTF.